This T cell receptor (beta chain) was observed in a study of blood T cell repertoires in COVID-19. Study information: T cells, B-cell-depleted T cells, or PBMCs supplied cDNA or gDNA.

Original processing notes: Estimated nucleated cell counts came from reference gene primer amplification. Sequencing was performed with immunoSEQ multiplex PCR; in TCRdb, only in-frame clones are kept and a portion is missing. Clone size and the V and J calls come from that table; the DNA yielded D and trimming. The repertoire has 200,000 to 250,000 clones, about 84% of them found once; the top ten carry 2% to 2.5%. Cohort 3 recovery required two negative PCRs, clearance, or symptom resolution. Germline V lookup: CDR1 SGHAT, CDR2 FQNNGV. The CDR3 has 16 residues. With 5 bases removed from V and 10 bases from J, the gap between germline ends came to 21 bases.

The TCR originated in a woman aged 45 to 65 who had recovered from COVID-19. The V call is TRBV11-2, the J call TRBJ1-6; maybe TRBD1 (6 bases). Sequencing was performed on PBMCs or T cells enriched from blood (not recorded which). CDR3 residues: CASSPDSAGGWSPLHF. CDR3 bases: TGTGCCAGCAGCCCGGACAGTGCCGGGGGGTGGTCACCCCTCCACTTT.